The clone carrying this T cell receptor (beta chain) showed up just once. The entry originates in a study of chemoradiotherapy in HPV16-positive cancers. Using immunoSEQ multiplex PCR, the repertoire was profiled, and TCRdb retains in-frame clones only, with some absent. Altogether around 6,500 clones are present, around 79% being singletons, with the ten largest covering 6.5% to 8%. This CDR3 region has 15 residues. Trimming pared 0 bases from V and 4 bases from J, leaving 11 bases between. The V gene's germline CDR1 is LGHNA and CDR2 YSLEER. Here the sequenced sample was tumor tissue, taken from a patient who underwent chemoradiotherapy. This clonotype was obtained from a human donor with HPV-associated anogenital cancer. V is TRBV4-3 and J is TRBJ2-3; D perhaps matches TRBD1 (6 bases). For the CDR3, the DNA is TGCGCCAGCAGCCAAGAGAACAGGGACCCAGATACGCAGTATTTT. This translates into CASSQENRDPDTQYF.